The clone carrying this T cell receptor beta chain was detected a few times. Drawn from each donor were ten milliliters of peripheral blood. The second PCR ran about 6 to 12 cycles with a sample-barcoded 5' primer and J-beta primers. TCRdb reanalysed the 5' RACE reads using MiXCR and keeps one entry per CDR3 protein. The repertoire holds about 830,000 distinct CDR3 sequences, roughly 50% seen once, with around 20% in the top ten. V was pared by 6 bases and J by 6 bases, with 9 bases between. Germline loops: CDR1 ENHRY, CDR2 SYGVKD. CDR3 length: 12 amino acids. The sample originates from a study of blood T cells in healthy people across ages.

The V call is TRBV10-3, the J call TRBJ2-1, with D tentatively TRBD1 (5 bases). This TCR derives from a man aged 30-40 years in good health. Sequencing input: blood. In DNA form, the CDR3 reads TGTGCCATCAGAGGGGTGAGCAATGAGCAGTTCTTC. Residues: CAIRGVSNEQFF.